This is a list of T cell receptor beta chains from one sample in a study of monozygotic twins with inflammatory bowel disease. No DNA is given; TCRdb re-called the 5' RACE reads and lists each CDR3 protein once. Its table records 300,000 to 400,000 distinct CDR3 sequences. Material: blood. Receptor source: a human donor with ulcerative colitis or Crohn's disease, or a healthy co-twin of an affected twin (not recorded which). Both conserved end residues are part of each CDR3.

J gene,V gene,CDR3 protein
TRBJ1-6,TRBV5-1,CASSEGQGNSPLHF
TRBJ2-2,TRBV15,CATSRGVPGELFF
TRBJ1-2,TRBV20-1,CSVESSYGYTF
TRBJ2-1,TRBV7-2,CASSLALEGNEQFF
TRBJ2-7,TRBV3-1,CASSQETGMIDEQYF
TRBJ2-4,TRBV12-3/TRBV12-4,CASSIGQTINIQYF
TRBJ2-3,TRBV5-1,CASSPGAGTDTQYF
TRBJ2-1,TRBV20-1,CSARLSGNGEQFF
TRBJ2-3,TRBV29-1,CSAGLAPTDTQYF
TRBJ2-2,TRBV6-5,CASSPYLSGELFF
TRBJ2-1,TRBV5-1,CASSLESLRAEQFF
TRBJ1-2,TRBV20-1,CSAAGREGYTF
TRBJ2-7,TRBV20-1,CSADRGQIVSYEQYF
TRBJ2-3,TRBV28,CASTALAGGPDTQYF